This TCR beta chain was sequenced for a study of T-cell memory formation after mild COVID-19. With 4 bases removed from V and 9 bases from J, the gap between germline ends came to 10 bases. The CDR3 runs to 12 residues. Germline V CDR1 and CDR2: SGHTA, FQGNSA. Libraries for TCRalpha and TCRbeta carried sample barcodes and unique molecular identifiers via 5'RACE. Each CDR3 protein gets one entry after TCRdb re-called the 5' RACE reads with MiXCR. The sample includes hundreds of thousands of distinct CDR3 sequences, less than 25% of them seen just once. This clonotype has a count of ten or more. The antigen is unknown. Findings of the study overall: Several responding clones turned up in pre-infection memory, indicating that cross-reactive memory may have taken part.

The sequence came from an adult woman who had mild COVID-19 (a few samples of this study predate the infection). Cell type and time point are not known. The sequenced sample consisted of PBMCs or a T cell subset sorted from them (not recorded which). J is TRBJ2-1 and V is TRBV7-2; D not resolved. The DNA of the CDR3 is TGTGCCAGCAGCTCCCCTTCGGCTGAGCAGTTCTTC. Residues: CASSSPSAEQFF.